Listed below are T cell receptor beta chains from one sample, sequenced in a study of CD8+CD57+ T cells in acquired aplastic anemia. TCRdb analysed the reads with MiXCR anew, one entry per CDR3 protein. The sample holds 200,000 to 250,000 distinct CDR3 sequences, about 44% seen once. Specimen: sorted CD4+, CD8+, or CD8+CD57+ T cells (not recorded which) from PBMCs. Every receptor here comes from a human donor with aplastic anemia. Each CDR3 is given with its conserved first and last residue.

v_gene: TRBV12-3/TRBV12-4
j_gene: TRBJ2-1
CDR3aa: CASGEDRGYNEQFF

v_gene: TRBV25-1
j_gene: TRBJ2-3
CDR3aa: CASSIGVSDTQYF

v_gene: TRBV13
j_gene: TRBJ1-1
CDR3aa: CASSLGSLSEAFF

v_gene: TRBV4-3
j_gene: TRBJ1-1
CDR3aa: CASSQDLPFMGGTEAFF

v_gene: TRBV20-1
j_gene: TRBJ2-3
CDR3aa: CSARRTLTDTQYF

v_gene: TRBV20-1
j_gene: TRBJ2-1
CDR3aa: CSVRTARGIFNEQFF

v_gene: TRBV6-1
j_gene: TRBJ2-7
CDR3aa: CASGAKGQAISYEQYF

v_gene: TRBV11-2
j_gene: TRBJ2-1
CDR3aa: CASSLAREGREQFF

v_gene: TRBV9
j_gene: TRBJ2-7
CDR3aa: CASSGTGGVDEQYF

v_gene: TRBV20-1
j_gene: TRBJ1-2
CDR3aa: CSAEGGLVGYTF

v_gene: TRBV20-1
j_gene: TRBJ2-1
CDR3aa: CSARLAGDYNEQFF

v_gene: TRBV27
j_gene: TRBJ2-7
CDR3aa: CASSGGFEQYF

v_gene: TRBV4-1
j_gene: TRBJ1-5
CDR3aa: CASSPGWGGDQPQHF

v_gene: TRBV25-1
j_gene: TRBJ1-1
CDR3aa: CASIDMNTEAFF

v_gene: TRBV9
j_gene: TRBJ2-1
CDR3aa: CASGRGGGQFF

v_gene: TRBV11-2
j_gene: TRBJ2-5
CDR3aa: CASSDLLRGQQQETQYF

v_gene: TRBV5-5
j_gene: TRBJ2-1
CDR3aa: CTSRRAQGDEQFF

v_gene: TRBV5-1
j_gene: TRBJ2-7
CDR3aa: CASSLHRDRGRSEQYF

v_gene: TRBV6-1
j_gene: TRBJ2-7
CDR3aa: CASSEADRGEQYF

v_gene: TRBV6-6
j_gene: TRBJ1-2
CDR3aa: CASSEGGSSYGYTF

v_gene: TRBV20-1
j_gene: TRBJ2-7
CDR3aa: CSARGWASSREQYF

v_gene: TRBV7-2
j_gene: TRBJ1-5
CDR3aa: CASSLALSGAQPQHF

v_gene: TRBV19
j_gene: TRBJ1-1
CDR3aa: CASSILSSGNTEAFF

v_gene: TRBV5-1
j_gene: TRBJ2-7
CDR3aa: CASSLRALTTYEQYF

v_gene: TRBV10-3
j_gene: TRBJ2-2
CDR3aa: CASSMTGIGELFF

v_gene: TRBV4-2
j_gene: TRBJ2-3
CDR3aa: CASRPTGGTQYF

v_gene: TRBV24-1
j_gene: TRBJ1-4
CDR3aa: CASSPDRGRKEKLFF

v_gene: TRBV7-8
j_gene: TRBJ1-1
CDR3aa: CASSRINTEAFF

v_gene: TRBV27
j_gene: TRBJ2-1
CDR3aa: CASSFRGLAGAYNEQFF

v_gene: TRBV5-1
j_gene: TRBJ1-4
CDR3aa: CASSLAGEVAGLFF

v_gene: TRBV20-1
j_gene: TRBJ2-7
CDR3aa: CSATTGGSYEQYF

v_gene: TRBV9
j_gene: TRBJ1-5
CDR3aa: CASNLPERNQPQHF

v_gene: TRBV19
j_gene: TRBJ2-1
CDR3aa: CASNLRQGMDDEQFF

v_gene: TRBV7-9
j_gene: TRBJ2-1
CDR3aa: CASQRVLEQFF

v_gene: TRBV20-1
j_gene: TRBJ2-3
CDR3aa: CSASPLAGTDTQYF

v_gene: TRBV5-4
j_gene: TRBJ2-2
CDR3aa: CASSSPPPGTGELFF

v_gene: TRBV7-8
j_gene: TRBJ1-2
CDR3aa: CASSLAGTGSSTF

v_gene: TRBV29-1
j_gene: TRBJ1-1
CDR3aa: CSVYDGNAFF

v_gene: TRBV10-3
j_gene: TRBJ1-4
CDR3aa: CAISGGQFNEKLFF

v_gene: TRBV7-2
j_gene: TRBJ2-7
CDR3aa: CASSLSNSYYEQYF

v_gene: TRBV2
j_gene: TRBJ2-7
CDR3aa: CASSEGTGWEQYF

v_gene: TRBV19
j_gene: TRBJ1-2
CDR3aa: CASSVGIYGYTF

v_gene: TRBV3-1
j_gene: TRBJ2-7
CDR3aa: CASSQGMASGYSSYEQYF

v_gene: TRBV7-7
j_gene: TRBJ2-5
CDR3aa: CAGSKRTQVTQYF

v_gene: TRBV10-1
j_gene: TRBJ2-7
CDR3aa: CASSEGTGNYYEQYF

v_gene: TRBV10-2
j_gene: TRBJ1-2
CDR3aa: CASSESPRGLDGYTF

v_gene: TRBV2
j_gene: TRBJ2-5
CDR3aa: CASSERWKETQYF

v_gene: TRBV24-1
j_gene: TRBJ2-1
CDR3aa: CATSASGGPYSYNEQFF

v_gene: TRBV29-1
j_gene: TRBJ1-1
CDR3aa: CSVRDRGTEAFF

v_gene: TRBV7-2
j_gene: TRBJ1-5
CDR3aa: CASSLSGERNQPQHF

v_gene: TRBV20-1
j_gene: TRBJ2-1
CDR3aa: CSAIRLAGYNEQFF

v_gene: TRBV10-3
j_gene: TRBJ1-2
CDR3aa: CAITPDRGRIYGYTF

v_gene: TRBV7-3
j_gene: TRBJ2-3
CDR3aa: CDSSLGRSTDTKYF

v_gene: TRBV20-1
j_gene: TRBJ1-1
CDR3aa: CSARMTALNTEAFF